The 27 T cell receptor beta chains in this list originate from one sample, sequenced in a study of T-cell reconstitution after alpha-beta-depleted transplantation in children. Unique molecular identifiers featured in how the TCRbeta library was prepared. TCRdb called the PCR reads again in MiXCR, with one record for every CDR3 protein. The sample lists about 360,000 distinct CDR3 sequences, more than 10% occurring once. The sequenced sample was PBMCs, obtained from the stem cell graft. These receptors were collected from a human donor who donated a stem cell graft to a child with Fanconi anemia.

This clonotype was seen just once. This chain joins TRBV28 and TRBJ2-7; D possibly corresponds to TRBD1 (6 bases). The CDR3 is 12 amino acids. Trimming took 6 bases from V and 3 from J, leaving 9 bases between them. The V gene's germline CDR1 is MDHEN and CDR2 SYDVKM. The CDR3: CASRDSFYEQYF. The CDR3 DNA sequence: TGTGCCAGCAGGGACAGCTTCTACGAGCAGTACTTC.

This clonotype was found many times. The V gene is TRBV7-8, the J gene TRBJ1-1, with 8 bases fitting TRBD1. The CDR3 covers 15 residues. From germline, CDR1 is SGHVS and CDR2 FQNEAQ. The J segment lost 0 bases and the V segment lost 5 bases, leaving 5 bases of the junction unmatched. The CDR3 loop is CASSPRQGLNTEAFF. The CDR3 DNA sequence: TGTGCCAGCAGCCCCCGACAGGGGCTGAACACTGAAGCTTTCTTT.

The rearrangement uses TRBV4-3 and TRBJ2-2, with 10 bases fitting TRBD2. V gave up 0 bases and J gave up 4 bases; unmatched junction bases: 5. Germline CDR1 is LGHNA and CDR2 is YSLEER. The CDR3 length is 17 residues. The CDR3 region has the DNA TGCGCCAGCAGCCAAGATCCTAGCGGGGGCTTCACCGGGGAGCTGTTTTTT. Its translation: CASSQDPSGGFTGELFF.

This clonotype appeared a few times. The CDR3 nucleotides are TGCGCCAGCAGCTTGGCAATTGGGCGTAACTATGGCTACACCTTC. This gives the protein CASSLAIGRNYGYTF. The chain carries TRBV5-1 and TRBJ1-2, with D unclear. Germline V gene lookup returns CDR1 SGHRS and CDR2 YFSETQ. The CDR3 totals 15 residues. With 0 bases removed from V and 1 base from J, the gap between germline ends came to 10 bases.

This clonotype has a handful of counts. The rearrangement uses TRBV9 and TRBJ2-1; TRBD2 agrees at 13 bases. Germline V gives CDR1 SGDLS, CDR2 YYNGEE. The ends lost 4 bases at V and 6 bases at J; junction bases unmatched: 10. This CDR3 has 17 residues. DNA of the CDR3: TGTGCCAGCAGCCCAAACTCCGGGACTAGCGGGGTCAATGAGCAGTTCTTC. This translates into CASSPNSGTSGVNEQFF.

This clonotype was recorded a few times. The chain links TRBV27 to TRBJ1-2; no reliable D call. Trimming took 2 bases from V and 2 from J, leaving 9 bases between them. The germline CDR1 and CDR2 sequences are MNHEY and SMNVEV (reference sequence). CDR3 length equals 14 residues. The CDR3, as DNA: TGTGCCAGCAGTTTAGGAGGGAACAACTATGGCTACACCTTC. The encoded protein is CASSLGGNNYGYTF.

This clonotype was counted a few times. The chain carries TRBV28 and TRBJ2-7; D is uncertain. The CDR3 runs 14 residues. CDR1 is MDHEN and CDR2 is SYDVKM in the germline V gene. Between the trimmed V and J ends, which lost 3 bases and 0 bases, there was a span of 9 bases. Here the CDR3 reads CASSFRGRSYEQYV. The CDR3 region has the DNA TGTGCCAGCAGTTTTAGAGGACGCTCCTACGAGCAGTACGTC.

CDR3 amino acids: CASSGYLGQGGQTGELFF. CDR3 sequence (DNA): TGTGCCAGTAGCGGCTACCTCGGACAGGGTGGACAGACCGGGGAGCTGTTTTTT. This sequence joins TRBV19 and TRBJ2-2, with 8 bases lining up with TRBD1. V trimming: 6 bases; J trimming: 5 bases; junction bases outside the gene matches: 17. CDR1 and CDR2 (germline): LNHDA, SQIVND (reference sequence). The CDR3 has 18 residues.

The chain links TRBV12-3 or TRBV12-4 to TRBJ1-1; D is undetermined. CDR3 length: 15 amino acids. V lost 8 bases and J lost 1, with 17 bases in between. The CDR3, as DNA: TGTGCCAGCGCAACCCCAGGCCGGACGAACACTGAAGCTTTCTTT. Its translation: CASATPGRTNTEAFF.

Ten or more counts support this clonotype. V is TRBV5-1 and J is TRBJ2-5, with D perhaps TRBD1 or TRBD2 (6 bases each). From germline, CDR1 is SGHRS and CDR2 YFSETQ. The CDR3 is 11 residues long. Trimming took off 4 bases at V and 9 bases at J, with 10 bases between the two ends. CDR3 sequence (DNA): TGCGCCAGCAGCCTGGAGGGGGCCCAGTACTTC. Translation gives CASSLEGAQYF.

As concerns this clonotype: The junction shows a germline mismatch at one end, possibly a read error. J is TRBJ2-5 and V is TRBV15; D ambiguous. The germline V gene encodes CDR1 LNHNV and CDR2 YYDKDF (reference sequence). This CDR3 is built from 15 residues. The CDR3 sequence: CATNRDLALQETQYF. DNA for the CDR3: TGTGCCACCAACAGAGACCTTGCACTGCAAGAGACCCAGTACTTC. The whole variable domain, remainder taken from reference TRBV15 and TRBJ2-5, is DAMVIQNPRYQVTQFGKPVTLSCSQTLNHNVMYWYQQKSSQAPKLLFHYYDKDFNNEADTPDNFQSRRPNTSFCFLDIRSPGLGDTAMYLCATNRDLALQETQYFGPGTRLLVL.

The V and J genes are TRBV6-2 or TRBV6-3 and TRBJ2-1, with D unresolved. The V and J ends lost 7 bases and 0 bases respectively, with 16 bases between them. Germline V gene sequence: CDR1 MNHEY, CDR2 SVGEGT. The CDR3 contains 16 residues. The CDR3 here is CASTLKITYSYNEQFF. The DNA of the CDR3 is TGTGCCAGCACCCTAAAAATAACATACTCCTACAATGAGCAGTTCTTC.

This clonotype was seen a handful of times. The V gene is TRBV5-1, the J gene TRBJ1-2, with a possible D match to TRBD1 (6 bases). V was pared by 4 bases and J by 3 bases, with 16 bases between. The germline V gene has CDR1 SGHRS and CDR2 YFSETQ. This CDR3 region has 15 residues. CDR3 DNA: TGCGCCAGCAGCGATTGGACAGCCAAGTACTATGGCTACACCTTC. It translates to CASSDWTAKYYGYTF.

The chain links TRBV29-1 to TRBJ1-2; D uncertain. Deletions cut 2 bases from V and 5 bases from J, with 12 bases between. CDR3 length: 13 amino acids. Germline values: CDR1 SQVTM, CDR2 ANQGSEA. CDR3: CSVEKDRSYGYTF. The CDR3 DNA sequence: TGCAGCGTTGAAAAGGACCGCTCGTATGGCTACACCTTC.

This clonotype was counted a few times. The chain links TRBV5-4 to TRBJ2-1; maybe TRBD1 (5 bases). This CDR3 has 13 amino acids. V lost 1 base, J lost 6 bases, and 8 bases lay in between. Germline V lookup: CDR1 SGHNT, CDR2 YYREEE (reference sequence). CDR3 region: CASSLPGRNEQFF. The DNA of the CDR3 is TGTGCCAGCAGCTTGCCAGGGCGCAATGAGCAGTTCTTC.

This clonotype was counted only a few times. This chain links TRBV12-3 or TRBV12-4 with TRBJ2-4; 9 bases match TRBD1. The length of the CDR3 is 15 residues. V gave up 6 bases and J gave up 7 bases; unmatched junction bases: 10. CDR3 DNA sequence: TGTGCCAGCAGACGCGGACCGGGACAGGGTAACATTCAGTACTTC. It specifies CASRRGPGQGNIQYF.

This clonotype turned up a few times. The chain has TRBV7-9 and TRBJ1-1; D is unresolved. Trimming pared 5 bases from V and 0 bases from J, leaving 13 bases between. This CDR3 spans 15 amino acids. Per germline, CDR1 SEHNR and CDR2 FQNEAQ (reference sequence). Written as DNA, the CDR3 is TGTGCCAGCAGCGGGAACCCCCGAATGAACACTGAAGCTTTCTTT. Its translation: CASSGNPRMNTEAFF.

In its sample, this clonotype was seen many times. Mismatch with germline at one junction end may stem from a read error. This chain connects TRBV7-7 to TRBJ2-1; D may be TRBD2 (6 bases). Germline V CDR1 and CDR2: SSHAT, FNYEAQ (reference sequence). The CDR3 spans 12 residues. The CDR3 bases are TGTGCTAGCAGCTTAGAGAGCGGGGAGCAGTTCTTC. It yields the protein CASSLESGEQFF. Drawing the rest from reference TRBV7-7 and TRBJ2-1, the complete variable domain is GAGVSQSPRYKVTKRGQDVTLRCDPISSHATLYWYQQALGQGPEFLTYFNYEAQPDKSGLPSDRFSAERPEGSISTLTIQRTEQRDSAMYRCASSLESGEQFFGPGTRLTVL.

This chain uses TRBV4-1 with TRBJ2-2; D is uncertain. CDR1 and CDR2 (germline): MGHRA, YSYEKL. V was shortened by 1 base and J by 0 bases, with 6 bases between the two germline ends. There are 15 residues in the CDR3. The CDR3 loop reads CASSQGWPNTGELFF. The CDR3 DNA follows: TGCGCCAGCAGCCAAGGATGGCCGAACACCGGGGAGCTGTTTTTT.

This clonotype was observed at least ten times. The chain couples TRBV7-9 to TRBJ2-7, with D possibly called TRBD1 or TRBD2 (6 bases each). The CDR3 is made up of 12 amino acids. Looked up from germline, CDR1 is SEHNR and CDR2 is FQNEAQ (reference sequence). Deletions cut 1 base from V and 6 bases from J, with 7 bases between. The CDR3 reads CASSLGGAEQYF. The CDR3 coding sequence is TGTGCCAGCAGCTTAGGGGGGGCCGAGCAGTACTTC.

Remarks on this clonotype: A clone one base away is much larger, so this may be a read error. The conserved final phenylalanine or tryptophan is absent from the CDR3, which likely points to a read error. The chain joins TRBV12-3 or TRBV12-4 to TRBJ1-1; D is possibly TRBD1 (5 bases). The length of the CDR3 is 15 residues. V lost 3 bases and J lost 4, with 15 bases in between. The CDR3 DNA sequence: TGTGCCAGCAGTTTTAATGGGGCGTTGGGCACTGAAGCTTTCTGT. Translation: CASSFNGALGTEAFC.

This clonotype occurred a few times. V usage is TRBV20-1 and J usage is TRBJ2-5; 7 bases align to TRBD2. Germline V gene data show CDR1 as DFQATT and CDR2 as SNEGSKA (reference sequence). Trimming removed 2 bases from V and 1 base from J; junction bases left unmatched: 7. This CDR3 has 15 amino acids. CDR3 coding DNA: TGCAGTGCTAGACCCCTGGGAGGGGCCCAAGAGACCCAGTACTTC. Translated, it gives CSARPLGGAQETQYF.

This clonotype was observed many times. The V and J genes are TRBV5-1 and TRBJ1-2; TRBD1 agrees at 10 bases. CDR1 is SGHRS and CDR2 is YFSETQ in the germline V gene. The CDR3 loop spans 15 amino acids. The trim removed 2 bases at V and 6 bases at J, leaving 7 bases unmatched. CDR3 sequence reads: CASSLLPGTGDGYTF. CDR3 bases: TGCGCCAGCAGCTTACTCCCCGGGACAGGGGATGGCTACACCTTC.

This rearrangement joins TRBV12-3 or TRBV12-4 to TRBJ1-3, with a weak D call TRBD1 (6 bases). The V end lost 6 bases, the J end lost 0 bases, and 18 bases lay between the germline ends. The CDR3 consists of 17 residues. In nucleotides, the CDR3 is TGTGCCAGCAGGCTGGACAGAACAGACTACTCTGGAAACACCATATATTTT. It codes for CASRLDRTDYSGNTIYF.

This clonotype was seen only a few times. The CDR3, as DNA: TGCAGTGCTTTGACACCGCAGGGTACTGAAGCTTTCTTT. Translation gives CSALTPQGTEAFF. The rearrangement joins TRBV20-1 to TRBJ1-1; the D gene is possibly TRBD1 (5 bases). CDR3 size: 13 residues. The germline CDR1 and CDR2 sequences are DFQATT and SNEGSKA (reference sequence). Deletions cut 5 bases from V and 5 bases from J, with 15 bases between.

This clonotype has a handful of counts. The chain carries TRBV12-3 or TRBV12-4 and TRBJ2-5; D possibly corresponds to TRBD1 (6 bases). There are 16 residues in the CDR3. Trimming took off 2 bases at V and 2 bases at J, with 15 bases between the two ends. In DNA, the CDR3 is TGTGCCAGCAGTTTATCGGACAGCCGACATCAAGAGACCCAGTACTTC. It specifies CASSLSDSRHQETQYF.

V gene TRBV3-1 combines with J gene TRBJ1-1; D might be TRBD1 (6 bases). The CDR3 has 16 amino acids. Trimming stripped 0 bases from V and 11 bases from J, with 22 bases between. Germline values: CDR1 LGHDT, CDR2 YNNKEL (reference sequence). CDR3 in DNA: TGTGCCAGCAGCCAAGATATCACAGGGAGAACCTTGAGGGCTTTCTTT. Translation: CASSQDITGRTLRAFF.